This T cell receptor (beta chain) was recovered during a study of blood T cell repertoires in COVID-19 (dated by TCRdb to between 2020 and 2021). Regarding the research as a whole: Samples covering the acute and convalescent phases of COVID-19 were provided by collaborators in the United States, Italy and Spain. The prospective study material was composed of cDNA or gDNA derived from T cells, B-cell-depleted T cells, or PBMCs. Subjects who had been exposed to COVID-19, were actively infected with it, or had recovered from it provided the deeply sampled blood TCRbeta repertoires that made up the dataset. The repertoires were released in a freely available public database meant as a resource for research on the immune response to SARS-CoV-2. The samples were drawn from the first 160 participants of the ongoing ImmuneRACE study and from over a thousand subjects provided by 6 global collaborators. A de-identified subject ID, COVID-19 status, age in years and sex were almost always included in the sample metadata. Where available, HLA class I and class II types were obtained from metadata supplied by the sample provider rather than from assay-based typing. General study outcomes and caveats: Clinical and demographic metadata were provided uncurated, with the amount varying by source and participant.

TCRbeta CDR3 regions were amplified from genomic DNA by means of the immunoSEQ Assay, a bias-controlled multiplex PCR. As for the original processing: The number of nucleated cells in each sample was estimated by amplification of reference gene primers within the assay. To quantify the absolute abundance of each unique TCRbeta CDR3 rearrangement, sequence reads were collapsed and filtered. For each sample, productive Simpson clonality was calculated as the square root of Simpson's diversity index across productive rearrangements. Sourced from immuneACCESS, this table was stored by TCRdb with only in-frame sequences that have V and J called. A share of the clones is absent; for the studies checked, an unresolved V gene accounts for under half, and the remainder has no known explanation. The V and J calls and clone size were taken over from that table, and D and trimming were inferred from the DNA. Recorded for this sample are roughly 4,600 clones; roughly 84% of them occurred a single time. The ten top clones hold approximately 2.9% of the sample.

V is reduced by 1 base and J by 4 bases, leaving a spacing of 11 bases between them. CDR1 is given as SGHTA and CDR2 as FQGTGA, both from the germline V gene. From cysteine to phenylalanine, the CDR3 is 15 amino acids long. The entry retains the CDR3 DNA only, 45 bases that are in frame from base 1. Whole blood was collected in K2EDTA tubes by collaborating institutions according to the institutions' own protocols. Collaborator samples were shipped for TCRbeta analysis as frozen whole blood, isolated PBMCs, or DNA extracted from either sample type. To note about this clone: No antigen is known for it. Per-base quality was not reported, and no clone a single base away is much larger than it.

The origin of this receptor is a woman of 80 years or more with acute or convalescent COVID-19. The chain links TRBV7-3 with TRBJ2-1; perhaps TRBD2 is the D gene, with 6 bases matching. The sample was peripheral blood. The CDR3 protein sequence reads: CASSLRAGSYNEQFF. In nucleotide form, the sequence is TGTGCCAGCAGCTTAAGGGCGGGGTCATACAATGAGCAGTTCTTC.